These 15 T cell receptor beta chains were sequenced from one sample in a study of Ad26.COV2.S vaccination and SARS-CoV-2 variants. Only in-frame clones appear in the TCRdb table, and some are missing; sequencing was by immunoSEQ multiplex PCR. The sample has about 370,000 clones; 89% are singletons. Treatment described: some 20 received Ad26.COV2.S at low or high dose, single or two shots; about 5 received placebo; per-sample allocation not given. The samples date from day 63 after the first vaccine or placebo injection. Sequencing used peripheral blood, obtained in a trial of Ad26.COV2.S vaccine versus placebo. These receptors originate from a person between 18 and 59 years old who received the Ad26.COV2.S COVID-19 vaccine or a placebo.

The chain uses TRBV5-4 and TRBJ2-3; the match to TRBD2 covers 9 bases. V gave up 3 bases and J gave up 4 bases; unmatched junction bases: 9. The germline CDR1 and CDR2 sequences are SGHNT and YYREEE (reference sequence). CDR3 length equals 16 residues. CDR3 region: CASSSKTSGYSDTQYF. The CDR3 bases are TGTGCCAGCAGCTCAAAGACTAGCGGTTACTCAGATACGCAGTATTTT.

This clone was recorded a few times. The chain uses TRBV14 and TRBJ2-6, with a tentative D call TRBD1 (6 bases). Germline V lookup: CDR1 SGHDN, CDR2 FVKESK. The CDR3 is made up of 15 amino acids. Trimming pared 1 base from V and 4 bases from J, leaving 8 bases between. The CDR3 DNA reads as TGTGCCAGCAGCCAAGCAGGGACAGGGGCCAACGTCCTGACTTTC. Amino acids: CASSQAGTGANVLTF.

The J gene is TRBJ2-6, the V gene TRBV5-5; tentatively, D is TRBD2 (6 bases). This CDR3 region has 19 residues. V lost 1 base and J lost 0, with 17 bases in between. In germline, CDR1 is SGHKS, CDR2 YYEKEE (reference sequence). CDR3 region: CASSLRGGGANSGANVLTF. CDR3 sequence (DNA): TGTGCCAGCAGCTTGAGGGGCGGAGGGGCAAACTCTGGGGCCAACGTCCTGACTTTC.

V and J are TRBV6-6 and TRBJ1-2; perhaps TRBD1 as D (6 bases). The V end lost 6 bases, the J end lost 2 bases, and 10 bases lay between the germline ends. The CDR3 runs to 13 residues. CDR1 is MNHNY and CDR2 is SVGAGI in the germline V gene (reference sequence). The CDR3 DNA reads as TGTGCCAGCAGACAGGGCCCGAACTATGGCTACACCTTC. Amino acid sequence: CASRQGPNYGYTF.

This CDR3 is CASSLSPWTSGTDEQYF. The CDR3 nucleotides are TGTGCCAGCAGCTTATCACCCTGGACTAGCGGGACAGATGAGCAGTACTTC. The rearrangement joins TRBV11-3 to TRBJ2-7; 12 positions match TRBD2. The germline CDR1 and CDR2 sequences are SGHNT and YENEEA. The V segment lost 2 bases and the J segment 7 bases; nucleotides outside the gene matches: 12. CDR3 size: 17 residues.

This chain's CDR3 is CASSLELAGRDTQYF. The CDR3 DNA is TGTGCCAGCAGCTTAGAACTAGCGGGAAGGGATACGCAGTATTTT. The chain employs TRBV7-2 and TRBJ2-3, with TRBD2 identical over 10 bases. V gave up 1 base and J gave up 6 bases; unmatched junction bases: 4. The CDR3 runs to 15 residues. CDR1 and CDR2 (germline): SGHTA, FQGNSA. Full variable domain (rest looked up from reference TRBV7-2 and TRBJ2-3): GAGVSQSPSNKVTEKGKDVELRCDPISGHTALYWYRQSLGQGLEFLIYFQGNSAPDKSGLPSDRFSAERTGGSVSTLTIQRTQQEDSAVYLCASSLELAGRDTQYFGPGTRLTVL.

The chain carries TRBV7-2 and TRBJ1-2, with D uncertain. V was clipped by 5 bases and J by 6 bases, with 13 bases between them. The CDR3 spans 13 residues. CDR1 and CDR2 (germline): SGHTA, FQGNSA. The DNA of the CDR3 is TGTGCCAGCAGCCAAGTTTTGAGGCATGGCTACACCTTC. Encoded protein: CASSQVLRHGYTF.

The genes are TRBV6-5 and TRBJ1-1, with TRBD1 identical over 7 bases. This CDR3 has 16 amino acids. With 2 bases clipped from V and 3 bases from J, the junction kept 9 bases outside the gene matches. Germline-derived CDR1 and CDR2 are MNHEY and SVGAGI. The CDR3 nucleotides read TGTGCCAGCAGTTACAAGCACGGAGACAGGGACACTGAAGCTTTCTTT. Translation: CASSYKHGDRDTEAFF.

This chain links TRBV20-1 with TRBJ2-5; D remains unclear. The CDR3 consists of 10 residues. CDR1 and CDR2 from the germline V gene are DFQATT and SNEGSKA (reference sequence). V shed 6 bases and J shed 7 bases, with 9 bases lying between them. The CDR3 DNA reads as TGCAGTGCCCCGGAACGGACCCAGTACTTC. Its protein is CSAPERTQYF.

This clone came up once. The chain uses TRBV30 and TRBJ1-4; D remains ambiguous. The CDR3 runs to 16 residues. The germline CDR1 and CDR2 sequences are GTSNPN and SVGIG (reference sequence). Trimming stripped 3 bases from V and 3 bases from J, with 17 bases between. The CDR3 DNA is TGTGCCTGGAGCCACGGGGTGACGCGAGCTAATGAAAAACTGTTTTTT. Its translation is CAWSHGVTRANEKLFF.

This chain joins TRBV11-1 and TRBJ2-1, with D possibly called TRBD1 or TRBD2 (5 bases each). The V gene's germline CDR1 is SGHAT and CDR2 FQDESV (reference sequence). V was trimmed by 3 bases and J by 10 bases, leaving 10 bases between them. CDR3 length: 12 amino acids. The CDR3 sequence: CASSLGVEEQFF. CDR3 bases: TGTGCCAGCAGCTTGGGGGTTGAGGAGCAGTTCTTC.

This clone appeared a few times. The CDR3 loop reads CASSLREGFNQPQHF. The DNA of the CDR3 is TGTGCCAGCAGCTTAAGGGAGGGTTTTAATCAGCCCCAGCATTTT. V gene TRBV7-8 combines with J gene TRBJ1-5, with unresolved D. Germline V gene data show CDR1 as SGHVS and CDR2 as FQNEAQ. V shed 2 bases and J shed 4 bases, with 12 bases lying between them. The CDR3 contains 15 residues.

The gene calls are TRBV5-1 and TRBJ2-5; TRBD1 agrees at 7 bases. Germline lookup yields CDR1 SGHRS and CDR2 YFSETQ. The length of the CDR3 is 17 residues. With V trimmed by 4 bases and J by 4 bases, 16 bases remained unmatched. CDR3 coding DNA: TGCGCCAGCAGCGTCCGCCTTAAACCGGGACAGAGAGAGACCCAGTACTTC. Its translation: CASSVRLKPGQRETQYF.

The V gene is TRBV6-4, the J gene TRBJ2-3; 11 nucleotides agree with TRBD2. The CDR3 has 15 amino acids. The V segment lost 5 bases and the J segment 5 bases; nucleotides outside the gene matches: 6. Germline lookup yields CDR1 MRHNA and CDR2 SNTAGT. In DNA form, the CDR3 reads TGTGCCAGCAGTTTTAGCGGGAGGGCCGAAGATACGCAGTATTTT. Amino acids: CASSFSGRAEDTQYF.

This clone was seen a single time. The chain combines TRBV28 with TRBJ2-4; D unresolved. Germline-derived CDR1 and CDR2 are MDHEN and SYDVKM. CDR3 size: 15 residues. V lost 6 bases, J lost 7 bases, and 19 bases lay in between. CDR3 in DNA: TGTGCCAGCAGCCGCCGGACGGGCTGGCGGAACATTCAGTACTTC. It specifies CASSRRTGWRNIQYF.